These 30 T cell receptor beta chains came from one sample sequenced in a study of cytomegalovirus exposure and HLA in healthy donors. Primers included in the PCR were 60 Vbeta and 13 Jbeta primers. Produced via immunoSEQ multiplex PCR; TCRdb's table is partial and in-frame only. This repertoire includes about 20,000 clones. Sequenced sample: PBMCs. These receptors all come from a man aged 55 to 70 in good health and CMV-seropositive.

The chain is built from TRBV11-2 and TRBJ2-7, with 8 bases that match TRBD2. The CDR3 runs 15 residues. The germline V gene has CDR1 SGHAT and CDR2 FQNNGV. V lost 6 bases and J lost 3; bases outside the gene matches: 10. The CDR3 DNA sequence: TGTGCCAGCAGTCGCCTCGGGACTAGTATCTACGAGCAGTACTTC. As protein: CASSRLGTSIYEQYF.

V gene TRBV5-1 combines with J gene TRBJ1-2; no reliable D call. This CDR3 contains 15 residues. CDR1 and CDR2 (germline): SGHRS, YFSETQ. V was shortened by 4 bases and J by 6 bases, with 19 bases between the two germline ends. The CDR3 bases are TGCGCCAGCAGCGGAGGACGGCTTTCCGGAGATGGCTACACCTTC. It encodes CASSGGRLSGDGYTF.

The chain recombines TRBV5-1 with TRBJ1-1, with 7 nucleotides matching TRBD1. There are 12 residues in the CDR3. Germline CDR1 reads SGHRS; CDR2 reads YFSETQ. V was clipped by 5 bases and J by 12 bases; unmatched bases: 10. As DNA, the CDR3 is TGCGCCAGCAGTCCGACAGGGATAAGACCTTTCTTT. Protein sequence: CASSPTGIRPFF.

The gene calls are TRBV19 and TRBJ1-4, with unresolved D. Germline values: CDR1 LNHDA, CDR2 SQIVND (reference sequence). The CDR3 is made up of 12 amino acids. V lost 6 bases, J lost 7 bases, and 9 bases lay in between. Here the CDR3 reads CASSILGEKLFF. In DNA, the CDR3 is TGTGCCAGTAGCATACTCGGTGAAAAACTGTTTTTT.

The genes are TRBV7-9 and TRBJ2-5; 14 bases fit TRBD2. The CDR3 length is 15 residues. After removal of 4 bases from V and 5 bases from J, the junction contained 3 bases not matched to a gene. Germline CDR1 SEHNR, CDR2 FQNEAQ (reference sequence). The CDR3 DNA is TGTGCCAGCAGCTCTTGGACTAGCGGGGGGGAGACCCAGTACTTC. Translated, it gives CASSSWTSGGETQYF.

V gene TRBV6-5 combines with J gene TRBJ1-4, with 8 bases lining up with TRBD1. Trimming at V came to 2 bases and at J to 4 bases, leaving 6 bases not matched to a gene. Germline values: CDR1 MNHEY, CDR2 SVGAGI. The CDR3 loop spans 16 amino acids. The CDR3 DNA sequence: TGTGCCAGCAGTTACAACCCAGGGGGCAATAATGAAAAACTGTTTTTT. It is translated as CASSYNPGGNNEKLFF.

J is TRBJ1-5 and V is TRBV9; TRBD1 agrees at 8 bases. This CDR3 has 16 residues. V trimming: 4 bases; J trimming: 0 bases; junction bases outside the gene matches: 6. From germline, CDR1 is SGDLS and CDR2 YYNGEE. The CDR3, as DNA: TGTGCCAGCAGCCCTGGACAGGGCTATAGCAATCAGCCCCAGCATTTT. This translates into CASSPGQGYSNQPQHF.

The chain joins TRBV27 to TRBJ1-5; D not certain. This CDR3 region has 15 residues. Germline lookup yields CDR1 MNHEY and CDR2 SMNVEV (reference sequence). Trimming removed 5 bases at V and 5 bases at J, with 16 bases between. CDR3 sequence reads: CASSLLSDGDQPQHF. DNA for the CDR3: TGTGCCAGCAGTCTCCTCTCCGACGGGGATCAGCCCCAGCATTTT.

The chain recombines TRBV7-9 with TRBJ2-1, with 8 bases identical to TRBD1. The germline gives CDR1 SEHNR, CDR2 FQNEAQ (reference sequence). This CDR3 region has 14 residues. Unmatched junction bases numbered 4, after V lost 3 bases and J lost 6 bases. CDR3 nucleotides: TGTGCCAGCAGCTTTTCAGGGACAGGCAATGAGCAGTTCTTC. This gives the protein CASSFSGTGNEQFF.

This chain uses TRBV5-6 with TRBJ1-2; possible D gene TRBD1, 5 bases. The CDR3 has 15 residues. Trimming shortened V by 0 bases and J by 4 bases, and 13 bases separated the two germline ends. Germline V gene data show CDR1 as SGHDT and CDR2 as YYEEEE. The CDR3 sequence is CASSLAGGKAYGYTF. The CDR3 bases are TGTGCCAGCAGCTTGGCGGGGGGGAAGGCCTATGGCTACACCTTC.

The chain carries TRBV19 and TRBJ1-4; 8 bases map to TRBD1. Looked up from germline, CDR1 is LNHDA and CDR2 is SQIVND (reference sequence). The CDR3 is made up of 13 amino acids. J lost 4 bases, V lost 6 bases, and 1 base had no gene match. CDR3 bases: TGTGCCAGTAGGGACAGGGTTAATGAAAAACTGTTTTTT. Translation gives CASRDRVNEKLFF.

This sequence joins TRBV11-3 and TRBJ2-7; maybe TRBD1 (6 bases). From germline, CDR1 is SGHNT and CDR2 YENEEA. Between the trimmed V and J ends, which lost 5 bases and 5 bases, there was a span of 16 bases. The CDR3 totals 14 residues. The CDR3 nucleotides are TGTGCCAGCAGCCTCCTGGGGACAAACGACGAGCAGTACTTC. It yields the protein CASSLLGTNDEQYF.

The CDR3 here is CSVGTGSTVGELFF. CDR3 DNA sequence: TGCAGCGTTGGGACAGGGTCAACTGTCGGGGAGCTGTTTTTT. The chain links TRBV29-1 to TRBJ2-2; 8 nucleotides align to TRBD1. V lost 4 bases, J lost 7 bases, and 8 bases stayed unmatched. From germline, CDR1 is SQVTM and CDR2 ANQGSEA. The CDR3 is 14 residues long.

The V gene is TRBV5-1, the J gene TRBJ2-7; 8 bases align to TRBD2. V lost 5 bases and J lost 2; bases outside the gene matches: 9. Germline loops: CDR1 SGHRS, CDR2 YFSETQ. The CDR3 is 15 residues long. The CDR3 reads CASSYSGVSAYEQYF. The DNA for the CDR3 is TGCGCCAGCAGTTATAGCGGGGTCTCGGCCTACGAGCAGTACTTC.

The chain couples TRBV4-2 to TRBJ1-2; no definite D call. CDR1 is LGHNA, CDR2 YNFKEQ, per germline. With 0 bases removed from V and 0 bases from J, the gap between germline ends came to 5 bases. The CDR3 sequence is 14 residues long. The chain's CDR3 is CASSQDIANYGYTF. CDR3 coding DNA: TGTGCCAGCAGCCAAGACATTGCTAACTATGGCTACACCTTC.

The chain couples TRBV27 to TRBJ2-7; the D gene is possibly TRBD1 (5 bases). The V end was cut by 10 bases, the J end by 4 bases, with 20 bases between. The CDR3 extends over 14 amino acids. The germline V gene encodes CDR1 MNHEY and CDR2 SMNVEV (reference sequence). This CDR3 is CATWPQGGAYEQYF. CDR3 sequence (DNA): TGTGCCACCTGGCCCCAGGGTGGGGCTTACGAGCAGTACTTC.

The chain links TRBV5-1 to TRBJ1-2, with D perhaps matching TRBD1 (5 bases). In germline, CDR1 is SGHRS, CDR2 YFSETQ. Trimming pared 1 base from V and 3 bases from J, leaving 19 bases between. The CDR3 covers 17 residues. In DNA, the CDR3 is TGCGCCAGCAGCTTGAGTCCCTCCGACAGCACGTACTATGGCTACACCTTC. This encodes CASSLSPSDSTYYGYTF.

CDR3 loop: CASSMTGAIQPQHF. In nucleotides, the CDR3 is TGTGCCAGTAGTATGACAGGGGCAATTCAGCCCCAGCATTTT. This chain joins TRBV19 and TRBJ1-5; 8 nucleotides agree with TRBD1. V dropped 3 bases and J dropped 6; count of bases not matched to a gene: 4. This CDR3 region has 14 residues. The germline gives CDR1 LNHDA, CDR2 SQIVND (reference sequence).

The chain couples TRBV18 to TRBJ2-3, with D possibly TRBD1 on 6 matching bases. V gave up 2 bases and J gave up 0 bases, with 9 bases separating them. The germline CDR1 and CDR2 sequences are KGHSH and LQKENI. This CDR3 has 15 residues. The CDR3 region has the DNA TGTGCCAGCTCACCAACAGGACAGAGCACAGATACGCAGTATTTT. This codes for CASSPTGQSTDTQYF. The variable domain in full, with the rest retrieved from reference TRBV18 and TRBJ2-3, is NAGVMQNPRHLVRRRGQEARLRCSPMKGHSHVYWYRQLPEEGLKFMVYLQKENIIDESGMPKERFSAEFPKEGPSILRIQQVVRGDSAAYFCASSPTGQSTDTQYFGPGTRLTVL.

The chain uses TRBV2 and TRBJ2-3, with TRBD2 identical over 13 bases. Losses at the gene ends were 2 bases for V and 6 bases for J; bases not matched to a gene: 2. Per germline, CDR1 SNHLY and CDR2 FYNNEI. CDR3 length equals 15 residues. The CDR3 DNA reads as TGTGCCAGCAGTGAACCGGGACTAGCGGGGGATACGCAGTATTTT. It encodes CASSEPGLAGDTQYF.

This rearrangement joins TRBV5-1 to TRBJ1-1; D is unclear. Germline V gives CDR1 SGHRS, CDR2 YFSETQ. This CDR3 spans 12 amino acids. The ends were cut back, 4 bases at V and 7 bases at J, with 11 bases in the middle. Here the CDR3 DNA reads TGCGCCAGCAGCGCTAGCGGTGGTGAAGCTTTCTTT. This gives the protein CASSASGGEAFF.

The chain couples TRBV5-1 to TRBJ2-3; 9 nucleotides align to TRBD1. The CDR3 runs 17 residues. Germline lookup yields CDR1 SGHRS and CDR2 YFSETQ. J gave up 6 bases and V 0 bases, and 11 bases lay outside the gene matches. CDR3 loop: CASSLGQGGIRRDTQYF. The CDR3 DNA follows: TGCGCCAGCAGCTTGGGACAGGGGGGAATTAGACGCGATACGCAGTATTTT.

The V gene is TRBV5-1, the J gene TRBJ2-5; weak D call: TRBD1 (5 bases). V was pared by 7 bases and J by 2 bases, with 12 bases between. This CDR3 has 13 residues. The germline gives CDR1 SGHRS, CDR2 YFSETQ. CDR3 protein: CASGRQSQETQYF. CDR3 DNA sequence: TGCGCCAGCGGTCGACAGAGTCAAGAGACCCAGTACTTC.

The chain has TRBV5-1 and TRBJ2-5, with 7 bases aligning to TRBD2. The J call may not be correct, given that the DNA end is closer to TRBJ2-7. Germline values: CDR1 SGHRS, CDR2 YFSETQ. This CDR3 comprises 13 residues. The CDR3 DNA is TGCGCCAGCAGGCGGGAGATCCCCTACGAGCAGTACTTC. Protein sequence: CASRREIPYEQYF.

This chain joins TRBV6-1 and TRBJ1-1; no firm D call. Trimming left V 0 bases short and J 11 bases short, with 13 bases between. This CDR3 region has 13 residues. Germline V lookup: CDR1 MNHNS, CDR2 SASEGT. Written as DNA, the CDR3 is TGTGCCAGCAGTGAAGCTCTCCCCCTGGAGGCTTTCTTT. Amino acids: CASSEALPLEAFF.

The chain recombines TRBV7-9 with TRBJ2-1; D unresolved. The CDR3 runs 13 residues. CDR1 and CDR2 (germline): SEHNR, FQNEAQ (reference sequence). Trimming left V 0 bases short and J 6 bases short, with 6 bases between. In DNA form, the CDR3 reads TGTGCCAGCAGCTTAGCCCCCAGCAATGAGCAGTTCTTC. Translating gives CASSLAPSNEQFF.

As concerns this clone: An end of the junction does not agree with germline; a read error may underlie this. The CDR3 DNA reads as TGTGCCAGCAGCTCTGGGCCCCAGGGCCACTTC. Amino acids: CASSSGPQGHF. The chain employs TRBV7-2 and TRBJ2-5, with D tentatively TRBD1 (5 bases). CDR3 length: 11 amino acids. Germline V gene sequence: CDR1 SGHTA, CDR2 FQGNSA.

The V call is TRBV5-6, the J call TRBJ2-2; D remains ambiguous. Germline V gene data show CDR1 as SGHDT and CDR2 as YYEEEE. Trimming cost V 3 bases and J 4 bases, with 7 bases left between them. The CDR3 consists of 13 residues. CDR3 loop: CASSSGLTGELFF. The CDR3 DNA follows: TGTGCCAGCAGCTCAGGCCTCACCGGGGAGCTGTTTTTT.

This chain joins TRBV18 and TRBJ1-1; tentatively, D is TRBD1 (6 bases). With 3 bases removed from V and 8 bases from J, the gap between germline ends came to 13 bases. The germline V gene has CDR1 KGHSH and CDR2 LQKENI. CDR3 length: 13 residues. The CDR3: CASSPNRDFEAFF. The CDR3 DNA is TGTGCCAGCTCACCGAACAGGGATTTCGAAGCTTTCTTT.

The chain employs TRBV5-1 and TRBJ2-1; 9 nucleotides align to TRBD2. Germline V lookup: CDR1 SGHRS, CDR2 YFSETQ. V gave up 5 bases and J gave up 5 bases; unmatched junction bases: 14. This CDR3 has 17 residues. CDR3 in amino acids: CASSTGPAGGADNEQFF. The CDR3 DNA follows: TGCGCCAGCAGTACCGGCCCCGCGGGAGGGGCAGACAATGAGCAGTTCTTC.